Below are 20 T cell receptor beta chains sequenced from a single sample in a study of CD8 T cells in ankylosing spondylitis. TCRdb re-analysed the 5' RACE reads in MiXCR, keeping a single row per CDR3 protein. This sample has some 800,000 distinct CDR3 sequences, with 12% found just once. General study results and limits: Several highly homologous variants made up a TCR beta motif, and this motif appeared characteristic of ankylosing spondylitis blood.

These receptors' antigens are unknown. Sequences were obtained from blood, either unsorted or a sorted T cell fraction (not recorded which). All receptors derive from a male donor with ankylosing spondylitis.

This clonotype was counted between two and nine times. The gene calls are TRBV11-3 and TRBJ2-1, with 8 bases fitting TRBD2. Germline values: CDR1 SGHNT, CDR2 YENEEA. With V trimmed by 4 bases and J by 7 bases, 6 bases remained unmatched. The length of the CDR3 is 14 residues. In DNA, the CDR3 is TGTGCCAGCAGCTGGAGCGGGGGATCTAATGAGCAGTTCTTC. Protein: CASSWSGGSNEQFF.

In this sample, this clonotype turned up a few times. The chain has TRBV15 and TRBJ1-2, with D perhaps matching TRBD1 (5 bases). Germline lookup yields CDR1 LNHNV and CDR2 YYDKDF (reference sequence). Between the trimmed V and J ends, which lost 1 base and 7 bases, there was a span of 13 bases. This CDR3 has 14 residues. In DNA form, the CDR3 reads TGTGCCACCAGCAGAGTCGCGGGGGGTACTGGCTACACCTTC. Protein sequence: CATSRVAGGTGYTF.

This chain uses TRBV20-1 with TRBJ2-5; the D is unclear. Germline assignment: CDR1 DFQATT and CDR2 SNEGSKA (reference sequence). V was shortened by 5 bases and J by 0 bases, with 7 bases between the two germline ends. The CDR3 runs to 12 residues. The CDR3: CSAYSNQETQYF. Written as DNA, the CDR3 is TGCAGTGCTTACAGTAACCAAGAGACCCAGTACTTC.

The rearrangement joins TRBV18 to TRBJ1-1, with D maybe TRBD1 (5 bases). V gave up 1 base and J gave up 1 base, with 10 bases separating them. The germline CDR1 and CDR2 sequences are KGHSH and LQKENI. The CDR3 runs 15 residues. CDR3 sequence: CASSPRMGTNTEAFF. The DNA for the CDR3 is TGTGCCAGCTCACCACGGATGGGGACGAACACTGAAGCTTTCTTT. Filled out from reference TRBV18 and TRBJ1-1, the complete variable domain reads NAGVMQNPRHLVRRRGQEARLRCSPMKGHSHVYWYRQLPEEGLKFMVYLQKENIIDESGMPKERFSAEFPKEGPSILRIQQVVRGDSAAYFCASSPRMGTNTEAFFGQGTRLTVV.

The chain combines TRBV4-2 with TRBJ2-3, with a possible D match to TRBD2 (6 bases). V was cut by 1 base and J by 2 bases, with 10 bases left in between. The CDR3 is made up of 15 amino acids. The germline CDR1 and CDR2 sequences are LGHNA and YNFKEQ. The CDR3 spells CASSQVGRYTDTQYF. CDR3 coding DNA: TGTGCCAGCAGCCAAGTGGGGAGGTACACAGATACGCAGTATTTT.

The chain is built from TRBV10-3 and TRBJ2-3, with D possibly TRBD1 on 6 matching bases. This CDR3 contains 13 residues. Germline CDR1 and CDR2: ENHRY and SYGVKD. V was shortened by 5 bases and J by 3 bases, with 9 bases between the two germline ends. In DNA form, the CDR3 reads TGTGCCATCAGTACACAGGGAACAGATACGCAGTATTTT. Translation gives CAISTQGTDTQYF.

This clonotype has more than one count but fewer than ten. The rearrangement links TRBV7-9 to TRBJ2-1, with TRBD2 identical over 7 bases. The CDR3 consists of 17 residues. J gave up 0 bases and V 0 bases, and 5 bases lay outside the gene matches. Per the germline V gene, CDR1 is SEHNR and CDR2 is FQNEAQ (reference sequence). The CDR3 protein is CASSLASGALSYNEQFF. Written as DNA, the CDR3 is TGTGCCAGCAGCTTAGCAAGCGGGGCCCTCTCCTACAATGAGCAGTTCTTC.

This clonotype has a handful of counts. CDR3 DNA sequence: TGTGCCAGCACCGCTCTCCCAGGGTACAATCAGCCCCAGCATTTT. Protein: CASTALPGYNQPQHF. The rearrangement links TRBV6-1 to TRBJ1-5; a possible D gene is TRBD1 (5 bases). The length of the CDR3 is 15 residues. V dropped 7 bases and J dropped 3 bases, with 16 bases sitting between them. Per the germline V gene, CDR1 is MNHNS and CDR2 is SASEGT.

In this sample, this clonotype turned up a few times. The chain recombines TRBV25-1 with TRBJ2-7; 9 bases align to TRBD1. This CDR3 is 16 amino acids long. Germline assignment: CDR1 MGHDK and CDR2 SYGVNS. The V segment lost 2 bases and the J segment 3 bases; nucleotides outside the gene matches: 8. CDR3 coding DNA: TGTGCCAGCAGTGAAGGCCATGGACAGGGGCACTACGAGCAGTACTTC. Its translation: CASSEGHGQGHYEQYF.

The chain uses TRBV11-2 and TRBJ1-2; 7 bases map to TRBD1. The CDR3 is made up of 16 amino acids. The J segment lost 5 bases and the V segment lost 5 bases, leaving 14 bases of the junction unmatched. The germline CDR1 and CDR2 sequences are SGHAT and FQNNGV. DNA of the CDR3: TGTGCCAGCAGCCAGAACTTGACAGGGAGCTTTTATGGCTACACCTTC. Translated, it gives CASSQNLTGSFYGYTF.

This sequence joins TRBV21-1 and TRBJ1-2. TRBV21-1 counts as a pseudogene. This CDR3 has 14 amino acids. The CDR3 sequence is CASSKVEGRYGYTF. CDR3 coding DNA: TGTGCCAGCAGCAAAGTAGAGGGAAGGTATGGCTACACCTTC.

This clonotype has only a few counts. The chain links TRBV20-1 to TRBJ2-5, with no clear D. V gave up 4 bases and J gave up 2 bases, with 14 bases separating them. The CDR3 contains 14 residues. Germline CDR1 DFQATT, CDR2 SNEGSKA (reference sequence). The CDR3 DNA reads TGCAGTGCTACCAGGACCGACCTTCAAGAGACCCAGTACTTC. Translated: CSATRTDLQETQYF.

The J gene is TRBJ2-7, the V gene TRBV20-1; D tentatively fits TRBD1 or TRBD2 (5 bases each). The germline V gene has CDR1 DFQATT and CDR2 SNEGSKA (reference sequence). The V end lost 6 bases, the J end lost 7 bases, and 19 bases lay between the germline ends. This CDR3 comprises 13 residues. The CDR3 DNA reads TGCAGTGCCCCCCGGGTTCCTGAGGGGGAGCAGTACTTC. It codes for CSAPRVPEGEQYF.

Ten or more counts support this clonotype. V and J are TRBV5-1 and TRBJ2-1; 10 nucleotides align to TRBD2. The CDR3 contains 14 residues. The V and J ends lost 4 bases and 9 bases, in that order; junction bases with no gene match: 7. The germline V gene has CDR1 SGHRS and CDR2 YFSETQ. The CDR3 sequence is CASSLGTSEVEQFF. The CDR3 DNA follows: TGCGCCAGCAGCCTCGGGACTAGCGAAGTTGAGCAGTTCTTC.

V and J are TRBV7-2 and TRBJ2-7; TRBD2 matches 10 bases. The CDR3 totals 16 residues. Germline CDR1 and CDR2: SGHTA and FQGNSA. V lost 1 base and J lost 1; bases outside the gene matches: 4. CDR3 nucleotides: TGTGCCAGCAGCTTAGTGCGTAGCGGGAGGTCCTACGAGCAGTACTTC. This codes for CASSLVRSGRSYEQYF.

In its sample, this clonotype was seen a few times. V is TRBV5-1 and J is TRBJ1-1; no reliable D call. The germline CDR1 and CDR2 sequences are SGHRS and YFSETQ. The length of the CDR3 is 15 residues. The ends were cut back, 5 bases at V and 7 bases at J, with 21 bases in the middle. The CDR3 DNA sequence: TGCGCCAGCAGGCTCCTAGACGGACGGGGAGGTGAAGCTTTCTTT. Protein sequence: CASRLLDGRGGEAFF.

Concerning this clonotype: An end of the junction does not agree with germline; a read error may underlie this. The gene calls are TRBV28 and TRBJ1-1; D is undetermined. This CDR3 is built from 11 residues. Germline lookup yields CDR1 MDHEN and CDR2 SYDVKM. The CDR3 region has the DNA TGTGCCAGCAGTTTATCGGAGCCGGCTATCTTT. This sequence encodes CASSLSEPAIF.

This clonotype showed up many times. V and J are TRBV11-2 and TRBJ1-1; D uncertain. Germline V gene lookup returns CDR1 SGHAT and CDR2 FQNNGV. V was cut by 0 bases and J by 1 base, with 12 bases left in between. This CDR3 comprises 16 residues. CDR3 residues: CASSLDFGVRNTEAFF. CDR3 coding DNA: TGTGCCAGCAGCTTAGATTTCGGGGTCCGGAACACTGAAGCTTTCTTT.

The chain combines TRBV2 with TRBJ1-6; weak D call: TRBD1 (6 bases). This CDR3 has 14 residues. V was clipped by 4 bases and J by 10 bases, with 14 bases between them. Germline loops: CDR1 SNHLY, CDR2 FYNNEI. The CDR3, as DNA: TGTGCCAGCAGTGTTGGGACACGGAGGTCACCCCTCCACTTT. Protein: CASSVGTRRSPLHF.

The CDR3 protein is CASSYSFYGLAGGYEQYF. CDR3 in DNA: TGTGCCAGCAGTTACTCTTTCTACGGGCTAGCGGGAGGATACGAGCAGTACTTC. The V gene is TRBV6-5, the J gene TRBJ2-7; 11 bases are shared with TRBD2. The CDR3 totals 18 residues. Germline V CDR1 and CDR2: MNHEY, SVGAGI. V shed 0 bases and J 4 bases; nucleotides not matched to a gene: 11.